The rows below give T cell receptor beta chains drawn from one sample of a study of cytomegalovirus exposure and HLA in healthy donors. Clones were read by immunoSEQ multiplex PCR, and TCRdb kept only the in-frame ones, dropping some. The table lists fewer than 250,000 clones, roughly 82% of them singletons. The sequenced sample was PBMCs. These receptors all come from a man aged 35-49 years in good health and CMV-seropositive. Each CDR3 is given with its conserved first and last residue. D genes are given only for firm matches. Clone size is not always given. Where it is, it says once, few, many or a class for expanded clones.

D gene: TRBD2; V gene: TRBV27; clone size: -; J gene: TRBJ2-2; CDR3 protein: CASSLLIGGYTGELFF; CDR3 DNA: TGTGCCAGCAGTTTATTGATCGGGGGGTATACCGGGGAGCTGTTTTTT
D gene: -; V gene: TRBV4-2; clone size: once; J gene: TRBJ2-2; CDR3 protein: CASSQATGVGTGELFF; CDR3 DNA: TGTGCCAGCAGCCAGGCGACGGGAGTAGGTACCGGGGAGCTGTTTTTT
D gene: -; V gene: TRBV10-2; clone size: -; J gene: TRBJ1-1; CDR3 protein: CASTVQENTEAFF; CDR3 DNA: TGCGCCAGCACTGTCCAGGAGAACACTGAAGCTTTCTTT
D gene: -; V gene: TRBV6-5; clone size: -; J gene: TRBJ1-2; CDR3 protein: CASSYLQGGGYGYTF; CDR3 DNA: TGTGCCAGCAGTTACTTACAGGGAGGGGGCTATGGCTACACCTTC
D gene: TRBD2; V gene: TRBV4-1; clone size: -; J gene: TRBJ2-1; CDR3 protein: CASSKGLAVNEQFF; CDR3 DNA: TGCGCCAGCAGCAAAGGACTAGCGGTTAATGAGCAGTTCTTC
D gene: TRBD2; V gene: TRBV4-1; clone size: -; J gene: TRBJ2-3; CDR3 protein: CASSQDRRLATDTQYF; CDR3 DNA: TGCGCCAGCAGCCAAGATCGGAGACTAGCTACAGATACGCAGTATTTT
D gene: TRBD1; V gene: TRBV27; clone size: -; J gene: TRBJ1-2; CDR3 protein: CASSGQGNYGYTF; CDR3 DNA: TGTGCCAGCAGTGGACAGGGAAACTATGGCTACACCTTC
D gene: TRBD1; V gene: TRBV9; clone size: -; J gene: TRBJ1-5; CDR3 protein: CASSVDDRGHQPQHF; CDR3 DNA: TGTGCCAGCAGCGTCGACGACAGGGGGCATCAGCCCCAGCATTTT
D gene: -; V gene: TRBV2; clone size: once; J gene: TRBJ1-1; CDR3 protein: CASSEEHTEAFF; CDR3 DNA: TGTGCCAGCAGTGAGGAGCACACTGAAGCTTTCTTT
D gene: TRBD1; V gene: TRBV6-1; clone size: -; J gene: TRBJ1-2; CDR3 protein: CASSEPGTGWYGYTF; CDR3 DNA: TGTGCCAGCAGTGAACCCGGGACAGGGTGGTATGGCTACACCTTC
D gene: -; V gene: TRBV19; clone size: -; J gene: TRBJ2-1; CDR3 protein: CASSIDQTGYNEQFF; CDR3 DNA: TGTGCCAGTAGTATAGACCAGACGGGCTACAATGAGCAGTTCTTC
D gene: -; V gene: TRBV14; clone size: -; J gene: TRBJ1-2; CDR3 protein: CASSQGLDYGYTF; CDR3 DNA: TGTGCCAGCAGCCAAGGACTTGACTATGGCTACACCTTC
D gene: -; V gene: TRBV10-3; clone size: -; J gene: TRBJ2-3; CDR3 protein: CAISEPADTQYF; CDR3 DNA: TGTGCCATCAGTGAGCCGGCAGATACGCAGTATTTT
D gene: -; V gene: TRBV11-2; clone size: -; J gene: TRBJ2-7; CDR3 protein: CASSLGGSSYEQYF; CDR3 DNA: TGTGCCAGCAGCTTAGGAGGGAGCTCCTACGAGCAGTACTTC
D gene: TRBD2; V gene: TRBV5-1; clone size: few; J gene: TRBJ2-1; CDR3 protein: CASSLLSGGIVNEQFF; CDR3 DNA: TGCGCCAGCAGCTTGTTGTCGGGAGGGATTGTCAATGAGCAGTTCTTC
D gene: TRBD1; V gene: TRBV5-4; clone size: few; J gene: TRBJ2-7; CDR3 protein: CASSWPGQGSEQYF; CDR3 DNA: TGTGCCAGCAGCTGGCCGGGACAGGGATCCGAGCAGTACTTC
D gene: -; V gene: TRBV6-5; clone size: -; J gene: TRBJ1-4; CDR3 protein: CASSYSGGDNEKLFF; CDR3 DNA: TGTGCCAGCAGTTACTCGGGAGGGGATAATGAAAAACTGTTTTTT
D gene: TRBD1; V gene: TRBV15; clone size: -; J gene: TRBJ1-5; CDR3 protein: CATQNGQGENQPQHF; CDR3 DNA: TGTGCCACCCAAAATGGACAGGGGGAGAATCAGCCCCAGCATTTT
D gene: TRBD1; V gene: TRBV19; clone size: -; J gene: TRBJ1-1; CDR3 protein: CASEDRENTEAFF; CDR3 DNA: TGTGCCAGTGAAGACAGGGAGAACACTGAAGCTTTCTTT
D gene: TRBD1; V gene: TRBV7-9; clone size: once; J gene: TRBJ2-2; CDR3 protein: CASNSPGQEYTGELFF; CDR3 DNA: TGTGCCAGCAACTCACCGGGACAGGAGTACACCGGGGAGCTGTTTTTT
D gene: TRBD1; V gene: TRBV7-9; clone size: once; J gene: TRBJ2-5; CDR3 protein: CASSLGTGWVETQYF; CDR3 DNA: TGTGCCAGCAGCTTAGGGACAGGGTGGGTCGAGACCCAGTACTTC
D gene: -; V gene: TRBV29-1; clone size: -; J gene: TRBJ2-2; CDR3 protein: CSVHWGVTGELFF; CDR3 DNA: TGCAGCGTTCATTGGGGAGTCACCGGGGAGCTGTTTTTT
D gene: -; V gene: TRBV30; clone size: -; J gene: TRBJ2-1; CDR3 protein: CAWSEDYSSYNEQFF; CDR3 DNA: TGTGCCTGGAGTGAGGACTATAGCTCCTACAATGAGCAGTTCTTC
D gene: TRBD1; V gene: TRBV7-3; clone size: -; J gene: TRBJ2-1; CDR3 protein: CASSSAQGKNEQFF; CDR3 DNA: TGTGCCAGCAGCTCCGCACAGGGGAAGAATGAGCAGTTCTTC
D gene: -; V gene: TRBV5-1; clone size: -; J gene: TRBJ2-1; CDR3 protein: CASSLFDTYNEQFF; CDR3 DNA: TGCGCCAGCAGCTTATTCGACACCTACAATGAGCAGTTCTTC
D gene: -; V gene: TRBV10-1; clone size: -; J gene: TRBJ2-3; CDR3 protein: CASSDPGGEGTDTQYF; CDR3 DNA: TGCGCCAGCAGTGACCCCGGGGGAGAAGGCACAGATACGCAGTATTTT
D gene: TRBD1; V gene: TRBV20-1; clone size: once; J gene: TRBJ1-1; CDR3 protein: CSASEDREAFF; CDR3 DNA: TGCAGTGCTAGTGAGGACAGGGAAGCTTTCTTT
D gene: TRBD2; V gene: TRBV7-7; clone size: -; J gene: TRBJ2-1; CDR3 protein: CASSPGLAHYNEQFF; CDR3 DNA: TGTGCCAGCAGCCCGGGACTAGCGCATTACAATGAGCAGTTCTTC
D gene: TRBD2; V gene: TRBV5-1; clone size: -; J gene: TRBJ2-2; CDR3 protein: CASSLPSGSSGELFF; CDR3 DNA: TGCGCCAGCAGCTTGCCTAGCGGGAGTTCCGGGGAGCTGTTTTTT
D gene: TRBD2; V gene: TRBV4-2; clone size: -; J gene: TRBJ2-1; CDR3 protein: CASSPQVGLAGAFEQFF; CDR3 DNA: TGTGCCAGCAGCCCCCAGGTCGGGCTAGCGGGAGCCTTTGAGCAGTTCTTC
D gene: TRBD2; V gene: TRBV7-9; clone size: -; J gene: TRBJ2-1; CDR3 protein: CASSLALRASGSGVEQFF; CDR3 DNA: TGTGCCAGCAGCTTAGCGCTAAGGGCTAGCGGGAGTGGAGTTGAGCAGTTCTTC
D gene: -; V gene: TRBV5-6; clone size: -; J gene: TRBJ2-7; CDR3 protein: CASSLRIWGRPLEQYF; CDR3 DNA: TGTGCCAGCAGCTTGCGAATATGGGGGAGGCCCCTGGAGCAGTACTTC
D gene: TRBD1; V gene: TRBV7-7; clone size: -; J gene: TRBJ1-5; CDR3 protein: CASSLGQGNQPQHF; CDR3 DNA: TGTGCTAGCAGCCTGGGACAGGGGAATCAGCCCCAGCATTTT
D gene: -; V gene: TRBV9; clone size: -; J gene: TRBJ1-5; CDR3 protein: CASSVGAASNQPQHF; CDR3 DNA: TGTGCCAGCAGCGTAGGGGCAGCTAGCAATCAGCCCCAGCATTTT
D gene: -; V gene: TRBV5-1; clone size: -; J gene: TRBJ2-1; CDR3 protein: CASSLTSGDLDEQFF; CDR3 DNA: TGCGCCAGCAGCTTGACCAGCGGAGACCTCGATGAGCAGTTCTTC
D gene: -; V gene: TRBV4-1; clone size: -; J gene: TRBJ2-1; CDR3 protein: CASRGHLYNEQFF; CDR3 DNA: TGCGCCAGCCGGGGACACCTCTACAATGAGCAGTTCTTC
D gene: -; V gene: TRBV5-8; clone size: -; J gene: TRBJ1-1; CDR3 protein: CASSLLLEANTEAFF; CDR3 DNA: TGTGCCAGCAGCTTGCTCCTGGAGGCGAACACTGAAGCTTTCTTT
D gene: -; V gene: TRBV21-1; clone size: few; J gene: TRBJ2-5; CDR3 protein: CASRPTGEGQETQYF; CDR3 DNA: TGTGCCAGCAGGCCGACAGGGGAAGGACAAGAGACCCAGTACTTC
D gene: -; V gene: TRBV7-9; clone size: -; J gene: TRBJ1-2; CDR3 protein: CASSLEGSLSGYTF; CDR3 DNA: TGTGCCAGCAGCTTGGAGGGGAGCTTATCAGGCTACACCTTC
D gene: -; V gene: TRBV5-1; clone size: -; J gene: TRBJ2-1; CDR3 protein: CASSAPYRGDEQFF; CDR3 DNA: TGCGCCAGCAGCGCTCCATATCGCGGGGATGAGCAGTTCTTC
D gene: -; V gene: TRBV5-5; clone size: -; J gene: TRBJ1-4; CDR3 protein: CASSLGAGYDNEKLFF; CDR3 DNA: TGTGCCAGCAGCTTGGGGGCGGGGTATGACAATGAAAAACTGTTTTTT
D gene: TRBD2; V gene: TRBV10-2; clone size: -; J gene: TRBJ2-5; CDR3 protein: CASRGGTSGETQYF; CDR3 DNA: TGCGCCAGCAGGGGAGGGACTAGCGGGGAGACCCAGTACTTC
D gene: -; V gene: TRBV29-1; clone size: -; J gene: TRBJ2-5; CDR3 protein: CSVGQVGTQYF; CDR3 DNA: TGCAGCGTTGGGCAGGTGGGGACCCAGTACTTC
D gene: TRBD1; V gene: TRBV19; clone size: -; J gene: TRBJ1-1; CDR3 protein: CASTPGTGGLTNTEAFF; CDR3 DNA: TGTGCCAGTACCCCCGGGACAGGGGGCTTAACGAACACTGAAGCTTTCTTT
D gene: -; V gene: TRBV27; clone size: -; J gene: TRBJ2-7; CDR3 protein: CASSFRITGLDEQYF; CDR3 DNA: TGTGCCAGCAGTTTTAGGATTACAGGGCTTGACGAGCAGTACTTC